This T cell receptor beta chain was found in a study of shared clonotypes between healthy human individuals. Findings and caveats of the study: How much donors shared clonotypes was expected to be affected by sequencing depth. Naive CD4 clonotype sharing across four donors was about 5%.

Assay used: immunoSEQ multiplex PCR; TCRdb lists only in-frame clones, some missing. The sample lists fewer than 1.8 million clones, around 98.5% occurring once. A note on this clone: What it recognizes is unknown.

A CD45RA-negative memory subset and a CD45RA+ naive subset were separated from the CD4+ cells. CDR1 and CDR2 from the germline V gene are MGHDK and SYGVNS. The ends were cut back, 7 bases at V and 1 base at J, with 10 bases in the middle. This CDR3 has 13 residues. The clonotype was recovered from a man aged 25 to 45 in good health. The rearrangement joins TRBV25-1 to TRBJ1-1; tentative D call: TRBD1 (5 bases). Sequencing was carried out using naive CD4+ T cells sorted from blood. Regarding subset: CD45RA+ positively selected. This CDR3 reads CASKGLTNTEAFF. DNA of the CDR3: TGTGCCAGCAAGGGACTGACGAACACTGAAGCTTTCTTT.